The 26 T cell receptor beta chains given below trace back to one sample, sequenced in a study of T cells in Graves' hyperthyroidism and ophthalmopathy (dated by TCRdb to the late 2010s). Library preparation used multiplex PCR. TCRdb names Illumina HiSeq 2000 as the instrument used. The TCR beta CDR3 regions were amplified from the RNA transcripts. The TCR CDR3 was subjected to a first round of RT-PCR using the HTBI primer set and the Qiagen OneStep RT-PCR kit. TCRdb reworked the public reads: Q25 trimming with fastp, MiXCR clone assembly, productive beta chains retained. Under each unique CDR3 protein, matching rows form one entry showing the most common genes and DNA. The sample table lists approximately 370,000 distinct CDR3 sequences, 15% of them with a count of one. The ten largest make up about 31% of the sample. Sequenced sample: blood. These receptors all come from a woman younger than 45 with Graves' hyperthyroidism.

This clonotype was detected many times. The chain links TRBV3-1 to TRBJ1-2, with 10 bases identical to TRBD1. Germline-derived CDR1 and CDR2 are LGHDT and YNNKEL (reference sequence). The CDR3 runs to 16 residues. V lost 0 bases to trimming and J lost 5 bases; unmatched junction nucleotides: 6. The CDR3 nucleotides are TGTGCCAGCAGCCAAGATTCGTGGACAGGGGGATATGGCTACACCTTC. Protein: CASSQDSWTGGYGYTF.

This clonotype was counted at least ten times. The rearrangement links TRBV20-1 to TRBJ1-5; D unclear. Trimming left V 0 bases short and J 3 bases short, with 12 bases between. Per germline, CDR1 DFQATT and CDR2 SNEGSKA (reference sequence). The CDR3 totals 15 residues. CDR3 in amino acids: CSARDPRGSNQPQHF. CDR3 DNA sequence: TGCAGTGCTAGAGATCCACGAGGGTCCAATCAGCCCCAGCATTTT.

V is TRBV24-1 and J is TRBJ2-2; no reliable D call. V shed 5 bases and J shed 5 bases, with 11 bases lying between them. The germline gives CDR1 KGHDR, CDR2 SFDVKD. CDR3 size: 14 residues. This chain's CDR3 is CATSVADITGELFF. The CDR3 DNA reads TGTGCCACCAGTGTGGCAGACATAACCGGGGAGCTGTTTTTT.

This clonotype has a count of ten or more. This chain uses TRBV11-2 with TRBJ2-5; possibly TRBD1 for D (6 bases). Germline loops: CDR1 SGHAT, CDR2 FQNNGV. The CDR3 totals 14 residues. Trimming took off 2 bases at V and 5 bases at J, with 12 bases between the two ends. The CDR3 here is CASSLSRQGETQYF. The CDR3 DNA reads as TGTGCCAGCAGCTTAAGTCGGCAGGGGGAGACCCAGTACTTC.

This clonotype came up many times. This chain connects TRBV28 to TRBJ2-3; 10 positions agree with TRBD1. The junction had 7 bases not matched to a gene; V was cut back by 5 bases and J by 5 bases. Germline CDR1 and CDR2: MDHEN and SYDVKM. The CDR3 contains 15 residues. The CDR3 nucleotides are TGTGCCAGCAGTGCTAGACAGGGGGCGGTAGATACGCAGTATTTT. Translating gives CASSARQGAVDTQYF.

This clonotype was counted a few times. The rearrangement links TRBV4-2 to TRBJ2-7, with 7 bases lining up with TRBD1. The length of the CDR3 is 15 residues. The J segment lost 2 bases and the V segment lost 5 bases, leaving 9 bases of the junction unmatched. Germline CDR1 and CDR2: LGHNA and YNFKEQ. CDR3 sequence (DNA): TGTGCCAGCAGCGAAGGACAGGCAGGGCCCTACGAGCAGTACTTC. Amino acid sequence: CASSEGQAGPYEQYF.

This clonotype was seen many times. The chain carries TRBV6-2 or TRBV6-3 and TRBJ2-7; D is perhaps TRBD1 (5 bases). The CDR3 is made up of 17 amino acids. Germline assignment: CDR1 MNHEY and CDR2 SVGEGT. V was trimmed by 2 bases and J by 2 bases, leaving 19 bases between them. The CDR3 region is CASSYRQGLPGPYEQYF. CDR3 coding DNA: TGTGCCAGCAGTTACCGCCAGGGCCTCCCAGGTCCCTACGAGCAGTACTTC.

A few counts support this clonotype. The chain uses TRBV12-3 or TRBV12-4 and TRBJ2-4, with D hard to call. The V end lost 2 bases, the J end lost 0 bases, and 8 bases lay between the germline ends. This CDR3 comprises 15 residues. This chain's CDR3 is CASSLYLEAKNIQYF. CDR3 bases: TGTGCCAGCAGTTTATACTTGGAAGCCAAAAACATTCAGTACTTC.

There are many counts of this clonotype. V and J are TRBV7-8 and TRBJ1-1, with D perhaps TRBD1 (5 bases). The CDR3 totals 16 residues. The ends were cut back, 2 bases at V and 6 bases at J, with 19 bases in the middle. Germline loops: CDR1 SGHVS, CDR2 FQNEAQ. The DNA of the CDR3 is TGTGCCAGCAGCTTATCCGGGAGAGGGACTGATGCTGAAGCTTTCTTT. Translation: CASSLSGRGTDAEAFF.

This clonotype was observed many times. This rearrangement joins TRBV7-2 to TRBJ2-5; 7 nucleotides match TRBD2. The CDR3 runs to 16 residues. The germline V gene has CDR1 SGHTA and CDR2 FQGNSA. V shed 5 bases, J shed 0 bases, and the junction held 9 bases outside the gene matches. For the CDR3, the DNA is TGTGCCAGCAGCCTATCGACTAGCTGGTACCAAGAGACCCAGTACTTC. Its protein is CASSLSTSWYQETQYF.

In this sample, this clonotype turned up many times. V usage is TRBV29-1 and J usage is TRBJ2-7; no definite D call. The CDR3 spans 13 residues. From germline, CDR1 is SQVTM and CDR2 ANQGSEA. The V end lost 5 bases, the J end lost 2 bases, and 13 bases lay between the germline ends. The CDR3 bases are TGCAGCGTTCGAGCGCCAGGCACCTACGAGCAGTACTTC. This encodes CSVRAPGTYEQYF.

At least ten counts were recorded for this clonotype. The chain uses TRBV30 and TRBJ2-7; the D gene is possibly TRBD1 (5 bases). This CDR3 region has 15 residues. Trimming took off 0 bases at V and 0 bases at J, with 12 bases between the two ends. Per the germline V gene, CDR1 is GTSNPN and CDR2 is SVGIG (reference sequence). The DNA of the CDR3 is TGTGCCTGGAGTGTAAGGGGAACCCTCTCCTACGAGCAGTACTTC. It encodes CAWSVRGTLSYEQYF.

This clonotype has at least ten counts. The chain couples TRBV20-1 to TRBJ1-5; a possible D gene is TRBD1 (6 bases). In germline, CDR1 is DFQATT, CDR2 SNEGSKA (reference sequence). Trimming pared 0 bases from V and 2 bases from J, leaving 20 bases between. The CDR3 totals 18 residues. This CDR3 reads CSAREGFGIRQGNQPQHF. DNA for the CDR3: TGCAGTGCTAGAGAAGGTTTCGGAATTAGACAGGGCAATCAGCCCCAGCATTTT.

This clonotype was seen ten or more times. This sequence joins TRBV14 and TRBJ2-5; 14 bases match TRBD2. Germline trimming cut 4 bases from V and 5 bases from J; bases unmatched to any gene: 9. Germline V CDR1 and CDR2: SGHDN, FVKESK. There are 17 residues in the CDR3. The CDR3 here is CASSPGTSGSLFETQYF. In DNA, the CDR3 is TGTGCCAGCAGCCCCGGGACTAGCGGGAGTTTATTCGAGACCCAGTACTTC.

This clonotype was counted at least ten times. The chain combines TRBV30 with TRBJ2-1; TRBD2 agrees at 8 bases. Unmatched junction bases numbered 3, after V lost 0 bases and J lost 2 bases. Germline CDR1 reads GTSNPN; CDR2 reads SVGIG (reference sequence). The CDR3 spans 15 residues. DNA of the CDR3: TGTGCCTGGAGTGTAACTAGCGGACCCTACAATGAGCAGTTCTTC. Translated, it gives CAWSVTSGPYNEQFF.

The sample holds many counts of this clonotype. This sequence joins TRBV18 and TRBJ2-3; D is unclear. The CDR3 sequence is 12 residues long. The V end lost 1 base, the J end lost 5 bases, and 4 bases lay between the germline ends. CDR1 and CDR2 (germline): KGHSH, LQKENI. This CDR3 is CASSPQLDTQYF. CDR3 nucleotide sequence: TGTGCCAGCTCACCACAGCTAGATACGCAGTATTTT.

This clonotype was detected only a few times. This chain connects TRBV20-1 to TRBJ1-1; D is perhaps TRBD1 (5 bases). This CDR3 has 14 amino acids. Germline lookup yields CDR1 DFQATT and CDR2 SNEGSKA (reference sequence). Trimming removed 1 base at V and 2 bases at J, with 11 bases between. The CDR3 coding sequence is TGCAGTGCTAGAGCCCAACAGGTTAACACTGAAGCTTTCTTT. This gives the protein CSARAQQVNTEAFF.

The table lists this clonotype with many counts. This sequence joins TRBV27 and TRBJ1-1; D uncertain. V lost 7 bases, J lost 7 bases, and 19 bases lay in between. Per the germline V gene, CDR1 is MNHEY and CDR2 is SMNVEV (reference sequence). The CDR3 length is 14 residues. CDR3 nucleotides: TGTGCCAGCACCTCGCCGGGAGGCCGGGGTGAAGCTTTCTTT. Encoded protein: CASTSPGGRGEAFF.

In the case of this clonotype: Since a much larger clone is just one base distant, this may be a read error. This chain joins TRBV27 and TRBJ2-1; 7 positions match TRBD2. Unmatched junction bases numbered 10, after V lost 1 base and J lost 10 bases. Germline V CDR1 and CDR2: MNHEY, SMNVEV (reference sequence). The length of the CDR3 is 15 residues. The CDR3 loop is CASSLLGTIFYEQFF. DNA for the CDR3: TGTGCCAGCAGTTTATTAGGGACTATCTTCTACGAGCAGTTCTTC.

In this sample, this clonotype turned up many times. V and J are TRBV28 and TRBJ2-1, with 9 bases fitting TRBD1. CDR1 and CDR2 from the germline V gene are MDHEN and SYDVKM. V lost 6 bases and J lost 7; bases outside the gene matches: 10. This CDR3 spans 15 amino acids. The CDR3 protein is CASRLTGQGSNEQFF. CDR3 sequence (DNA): TGTGCCAGCAGACTAACGGGACAGGGCAGTAATGAGCAGTTCTTC. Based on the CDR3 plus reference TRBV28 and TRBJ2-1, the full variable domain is DVKVTQSSRYLVKRTGEKVFLECVQDMDHENMFWYRQDPGLGLRLIYFSYDVKMKEKGDIPEGYSVSREKKERFSLILESASTNQTSMYLCASRLTGQGSNEQFFGPGTRLTVL.

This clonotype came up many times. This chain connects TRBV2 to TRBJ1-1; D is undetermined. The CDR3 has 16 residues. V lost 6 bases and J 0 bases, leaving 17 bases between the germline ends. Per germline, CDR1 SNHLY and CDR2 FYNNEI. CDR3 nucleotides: TGTGCCAGCAGCCCCCGCATTCTCCCCATGAACACTGAAGCTTTCTTT. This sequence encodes CASSPRILPMNTEAFF. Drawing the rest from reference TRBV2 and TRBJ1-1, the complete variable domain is EPEVTQTPSHQVTQMGQEVILRCVPISNHLYFYWYRQILGQKVEFLVSFYNNEISEKSEIFDDQFSVERPDGSNFTLKIRSTKLEDSAMYFCASSPRILPMNTEAFFGQGTRLTVV.

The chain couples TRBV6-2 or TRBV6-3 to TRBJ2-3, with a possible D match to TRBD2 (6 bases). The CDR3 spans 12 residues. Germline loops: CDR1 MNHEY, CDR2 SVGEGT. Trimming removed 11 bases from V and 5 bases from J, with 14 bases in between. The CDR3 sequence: CAVRGNGDTQYF. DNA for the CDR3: TGTGCCGTACGCGGGAATGGAGATACGCAGTATTTT.

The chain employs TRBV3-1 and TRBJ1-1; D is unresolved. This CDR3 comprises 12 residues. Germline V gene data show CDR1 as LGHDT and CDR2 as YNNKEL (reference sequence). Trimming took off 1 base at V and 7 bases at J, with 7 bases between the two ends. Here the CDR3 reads CASSQVGIEAFF. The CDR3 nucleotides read TGTGCCAGCAGCCAAGTGGGGATTGAAGCTTTCTTT. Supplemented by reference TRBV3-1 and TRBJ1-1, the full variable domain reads DTAVSQTPKYLVTQMGNDKSIKCEQNLGHDTMYWYKQDSKKFLKIMFSYNNKELIINETVPNRFSPKSPDKAHLNLHINSLELGDSAVYFCASSQVGIEAFFGQGTRLTVV.

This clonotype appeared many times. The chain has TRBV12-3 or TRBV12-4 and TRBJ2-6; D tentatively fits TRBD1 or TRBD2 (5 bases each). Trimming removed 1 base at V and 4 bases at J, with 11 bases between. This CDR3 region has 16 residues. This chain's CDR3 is CASSLEGPGGANVLTF. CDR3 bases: TGTGCCAGCAGTTTAGAGGGGCCGGGAGGGGCCAACGTCCTGACTTTC.

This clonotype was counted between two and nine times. The CDR3 DNA is TGTGCCAGCAGCGCCGGGACAGGGGTTGAAAAACTGTTTTTT. The encoded protein is CASSAGTGVEKLFF. The J gene is TRBJ1-4, the V gene TRBV6-2 or TRBV6-3; TRBD1 agrees at 10 bases. The CDR3 loop spans 14 amino acids. CDR1 is MNHEY and CDR2 is SVGEGT in the germline V gene. V was clipped by 6 bases and J by 7 bases; unmatched bases: 5.

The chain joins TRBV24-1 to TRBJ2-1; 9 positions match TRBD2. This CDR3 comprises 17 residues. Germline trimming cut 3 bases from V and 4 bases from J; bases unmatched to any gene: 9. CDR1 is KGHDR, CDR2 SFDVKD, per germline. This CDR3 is CATSDRPGLARYNEQFF. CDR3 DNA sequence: TGTGCCACCAGTGATCGCCCGGGACTAGCAAGGTACAATGAGCAGTTCTTC.